This T cell receptor (beta chain) was sequenced for a study of glioma-infiltrating T cells after dendritic cell vaccination. Time point described: after dendritic cell vaccination, including at tumor progression/relapse. Amplification used 60 V beta primers and 13 J beta primers. Method: immunoSEQ multiplex PCR; TCRdb's copy keeps in-frame clones and lacks some. The table lists roughly 60,000 clones, roughly nine tenths of them singletons. This CDR3 spans 14 amino acids. Trimming took off 6 bases at V and 2 bases at J, with 11 bases between the two ends. Per germline, CDR1 SNHLY and CDR2 FYNNEI. The chain combines TRBV2 with TRBJ1-3; D is possibly TRBD1 (6 bases). The source is a human donor with glioblastoma. This specimen was blood, taken after dendritic cell vaccination. The CDR3 sequence is CASSLQGPGNTIYF. The CDR3 nucleotides are TGTGCCAGCAGCCTACAGGGACCTGGAAACACCATATATTTT.